This T cell receptor (beta chain) derives from a study of blood T cell repertoires in COVID-19. Study overall: Samples taken during acute and convalescent COVID-19 were collected in the United States, Italy and Spain. T cells, B-cell-depleted T cells, or PBMCs supplied cDNA or gDNA.

The CDR3 contains 15 residues. Germline V gives CDR1 MNHEY, CDR2 SMNVEV (reference sequence). V shed 8 bases, J shed 4 bases, and the junction held 9 bases outside the gene matches. Patients at the Seattle site were enrolled during active infection and followed longitudinally. Authors' analysis steps: By means of reference gene primer amplification, nucleated cell counts were estimated. The assay was immunoSEQ multiplex PCR, and TCRdb's table has in-frame clones only and misses some. The DNA gave D and trimming, while V, J and clone size come from that table. Seen here are approximately 270,000 clones, 88% observed once, and the top ten hold just under 6.5%.

The sample was peripheral blood. This sequence originates from a woman in her twenties or thirties with COVID-19, enrolled during active disease. The chain joins TRBV27 to TRBJ1-5, with 9 bases fitting TRBD1. CDR3 DNA sequence: TGTGCCAGCCGTACAGGGGGCTCGTTAAATCAGCCCCAGCATTTT. Amino acids: CASRTGGSLNQPQHF.